The TCR beta chain described here comes from a study of shared clonotypes between healthy human individuals. Study overall: Donors had three CD4 naive, three CD4 memory, two CD8 naive and one CD8 memory plate apiece. Study results and limitations: Shared across a handful of donors were roughly 5% of the naive CD4 clonotypes.

At the deep level, the assay was run. The method was immunoSEQ multiplex PCR; TCRdb's version includes in-frame clones alone and lacks a portion of them. The table lists about a million clones, roughly 80% of them singletons. Concerning this clone: Its antigen is still unknown.

This CDR3 region has 14 residues. Trimming took 7 bases from V and 5 from J, leaving 18 bases between them. Germline CDR1 reads LNHDA; CDR2 reads SQIVND (reference sequence). Sequencing used memory CD4+ T cells sorted from blood. Subset indicated: CD45RA-negative fraction. The TCR was taken from a man aged 18 to 30 in good health. The chain recombines TRBV19 with TRBJ2-7; D perhaps matches TRBD2 (7 bases). The CDR3 sequence: CASNTQGRVDEQYF. The CDR3 bases are TGTGCCAGTAATACTCAGGGGAGGGTAGACGAGCAGTACTTC. The variable domain in full, with the rest retrieved from reference TRBV19 and TRBJ2-7, is DGGITQSPKYLFRKEGQNVTLSCEQNLNHDAMYWYRQDPGQGLRLIYYSQIVNDFQKGDIAEGYSVSREKKESFPLTVTSAQKNPTAFYLCASNTQGRVDEQYFGPGTRLTVT.